This T cell receptor beta chain comes out of a study of CD8 T cells in Susac syndrome. The authors reverse transcribed roughly 0.5 to 1 ug RNA with random hexamers. MiXCR, applied by TCRdb to the immunoSEQ multiplex PCR reads, yields one record per CDR3 protein. This sample yields some 170,000 distinct CDR3 sequences, of which about 94% are seen a single time; approximately 0.1% belongs to the top ten. The healthy controls were matched to patients by age and sex. While CD8+ and CD4+ T cells were isolated negatively, TEMRA cells were enriched by FACS. Trimming stripped 4 bases from V and 5 bases from J, with 11 bases between. Germline V lookup: CDR1 KGHDR, CDR2 SFDVKD. The CDR3 consists of 13 residues.

Material: CD4+ T cells from PBMCs. The rearrangement uses TRBV24-1 and TRBJ2-7; D call uncertain. This TCR was recovered from a human donor in good health. The CDR3 loop is CATSDQGLHEQYF. The DNA for the CDR3 is TGTGCCACCAGTGACCAAGGGTTACACGAGCAGTACTTC.